This T cell receptor (beta chain) came from a study of radiation and T cells in renal cell carcinoma. Turning to this clone: Antigen: not known.

CDR1 and CDR2 (germline): MNHNY, SVGAGI (reference sequence). V lost 2 bases, J lost 5 bases, and 10 bases lay in between. The CDR3 has 14 residues. Profiled with immunoSEQ multiplex PCR; TCRdb holds only in-frame clones, not every one. The sample lists under 200,000 clones; about nine tenths were seen once. Time point reported: blood 4 weeks post-SBRT, at nephrectomy. Treatment given: 15 Gy SBRT to primary tumor, nephrectomy 4 weeks later. Nephrectomy followed 15 Gy stereotactic body radiation by 4 weeks. The tumor was a clear cell renal cell carcinoma. Notes on the study in general: From baseline, blood top tumor clonotypes peaked at 2 weeks post-radiation. No pretreatment tumor biopsies were available for baseline clonotypes.

V is TRBV6-6 and J is TRBJ1-5; D is ambiguous. The source is a woman between 50 and 59 years old with renal cell carcinoma. This material consisted of blood, taken from a patient whose treatment included radiotherapy and nephrectomy. CDR3 nucleotide sequence: TGTGCCAGCAGTTACCCAGCAGACCATCAGCCCCAGCATTTT. It specifies CASSYPADHQPQHF.